This T cell receptor (beta chain) was observed in a study of T cells in Graves' hyperthyroidism and ophthalmopathy. The overall study: Specimen type is peripheral blood, collected at initial diagnosis prior to any treatment.

This clonotype was seen a handful of times. Antigen: not known. The CDR3 regions of TCR beta were amplified from RNA transcripts. RT-PCR in the first round (using the HTBI primer set) targeted the TCR CDR3. TCRdb fed the multiplex PCR reads into MiXCR, producing one record per CDR3 protein. The top ten clones hold about 50% of a sample with over 250,000 distinct CDR3 sequences, about a sixth of them seen once. Findings of the study overall: Among clonotypes expanded in thyroid above 0.001, most were also found in blood.

This receptor was obtained from a woman aged 55-69 years with Graves' ophthalmopathy. The material sequenced was blood.

CDR3 nucleotide sequence: TGTGCCAGCAGTTACTCGTCCTCTGGGGATGAGCAGTTCTTC. It specifies CASSYSSSGDEQFF. The rearrangement links TRBV6-5 to TRBJ2-1; D gene unclear. The CDR3 runs to 14 residues. With 0 bases removed from V and 8 bases from J, the gap between germline ends came to 11 bases. The germline gives CDR1 MNHEY, CDR2 SVGAGI.